Listed below are T cell receptor beta chains from one sample, sequenced in a study of T-cell memory formation after mild COVID-19. Each CDR3 protein is one row after TCRdb ran MiXCR on the 5' RACE reads. The sample comprises 210,000 or so distinct CDR3 sequences, roughly 18% of which are singletons, and about 2.4% rests with the top ten. Sequenced: PBMCs or a T cell subset sorted from them (not recorded which). These receptor sequences come from an adult woman who had mild COVID-19 (a few samples of this study predate the infection). Cell type and time point are not known. Each CDR3 is given with its conserved first and last residue. The order of the fields is J gene, D gene, clone size, V gene, CDR3 protein, CDR3 DNA. A D gene is named only where the DNA matches it firmly. Rows give clone size only sometimes, using once, few, many, or a class for an expanded clone.

TRBJ2-7 TRBD1 few TRBV29-1 CSVEGPGGYEQYF TGCAGCGTTGAAGGTCCAGGGGGCTACGAGCAGTACTTC
TRBJ1-2 TRBD1 - TRBV27 CASSLYPGQGYGYTF TGTGCCAGCAGTCTGTACCCGGGACAGGGCTATGGCTACACCTTC
TRBJ1-1 - few TRBV29-1 CSVKDSSGGTEAFF TGCAGCGTAAAGGACTCCTCGGGCGGGACTGAAGCTTTCTTT
TRBJ2-1 TRBD2 - TRBV13 CASSSKRGNIHNEQFF TGTGCCAGCAGCTCGAAGCGGGGGAATATCCACAATGAGCAGTTCTTC
TRBJ1-1 - many TRBV5-1 CASSPQLNTEAFF TGCGCCAGCAGCCCTCAGCTGAACACTGAAGCTTTCTTT
TRBJ1-1 TRBD1 few TRBV20-1 CSARGTGARNTEAFF TGCAGTGCTAGGGGGACAGGGGCAAGGAACACTGAAGCTTTCTTT
TRBJ1-5 - - TRBV7-8 CASSLGVANSNQPQHF TGTGCCAGCAGCTTAGGGGTAGCGAATAGCAATCAGCCCCAGCATTTT
TRBJ2-5 TRBD2 - TRBV7-3 CASSYRAGGQETQYF TGTGCCAGCAGCTATCGAGCGGGGGGGCAAGAGACCCAGTACTTC
TRBJ2-2 TRBD1 few TRBV6-2/TRBV6-3 CASSYPTGANTGELFF TGTGCCAGCAGTTACCCGACAGGGGCGAACACCGGGGAGCTGTTTTTT
TRBJ2-7 - many TRBV5-1 CASSFGQGSSYEQYF TGCGCCAGCAGCTTCGGGCAGGGGTCTTCCTACGAGCAGTACTTC
TRBJ2-1 TRBD2 few TRBV10-2 CASSAGGSYNEQFF TGCGCCAGCAGTGCGGGAGGTTCCTACAATGAGCAGTTCTTC
TRBJ2-1 TRBD2 - TRBV18 CASSPLGLAGYNEQFF TGTGCCAGCTCACCATTAGGACTAGCGGGATACAATGAGCAGTTCTTC
TRBJ2-7 - many TRBV7-9 CASSLGGPTYEQYF TGTGCCAGCAGCCTGGGGGGTCCCACCTACGAGCAGTACTTC
TRBJ1-2 TRBD1 - TRBV25-1 CASSEPGQIYGYTF TGTGCCAGCAGTGAACCGGGACAGATCTATGGCTACACCTTC